This T cell receptor beta chain was observed in a study of blood T cell repertoires in COVID-19. Study context: Material from acute and convalescent COVID-19 was sourced from the United States, Italy and Spain.

Produced via immunoSEQ multiplex PCR; TCRdb's table is partial and in-frame only. The data contain some 190,000 clones, 85% to 90% of them singletons. Specimen: peripheral blood. The source of this sequence is an older woman with acute or convalescent COVID-19.

This chain's CDR3 is CASPEAGGAGVLNEKLFF. CDR3 DNA sequence: TGTGCCAGCCCAGAGGCAGGGGGCGCGGGGGTTCTAAATGAAAAACTGTTTTTT. J is TRBJ1-4 and V is TRBV19; TRBD1 matches 8 bases. CDR1 LNHDA and CDR2 SQIVND come from the germline V gene (reference sequence). The V and J ends lost 9 bases and 5 bases, in that order; junction bases with no gene match: 20. This CDR3 comprises 18 residues.